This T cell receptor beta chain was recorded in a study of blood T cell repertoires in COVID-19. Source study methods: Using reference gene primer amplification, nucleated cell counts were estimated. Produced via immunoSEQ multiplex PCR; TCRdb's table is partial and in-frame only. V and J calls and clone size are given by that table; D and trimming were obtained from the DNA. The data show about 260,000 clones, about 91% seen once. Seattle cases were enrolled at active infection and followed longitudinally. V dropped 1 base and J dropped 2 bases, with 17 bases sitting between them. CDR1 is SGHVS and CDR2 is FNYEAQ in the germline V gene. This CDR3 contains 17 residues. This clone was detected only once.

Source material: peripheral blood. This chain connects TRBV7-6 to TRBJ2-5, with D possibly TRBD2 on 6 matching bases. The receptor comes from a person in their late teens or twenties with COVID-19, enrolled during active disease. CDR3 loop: CASSLEMGRRGQETQYF. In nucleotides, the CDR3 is TGTGCCAGCAGCTTAGAAATGGGACGGAGGGGACAAGAGACCCAGTACTTC.